This T cell receptor beta chain came from a study of T cell repertoires in cytomegalovirus infection. The study's findings and limits: What dominated the ex vivo response were HLA-C-restricted CMV-specific TCR beta clonotypes.

This clonotype was picked up a small number of times. Its specificity is unknown. Trimming took off 1 base at V and 0 bases at J, with 5 bases between the two ends. The germline V gene encodes CDR1 LNHDA and CDR2 SQIVND (reference sequence). The CDR3 has 14 amino acids. TCRdb itself ran the reads through MiXCR, one entry per CDR3 protein. The sample contains under 200,000 distinct CDR3 sequences, less than 9.5% of which appear only once. J is TRBJ2-3 and V is TRBV19; no reliable D call. This TCR derives from a human donor in good health (CMV status not recorded). Some clones in this sample may be carry-over from other donors' samples. The sequenced sample was PBMCs. The CDR3 protein is CASSIVYSTDTQYF. The CDR3 coding sequence is TGTGCCAGTAGTATAGTATACAGCACAGATACGCAGTATTTT. The full variable domain, with the rest looked up from reference TRBV19 and TRBJ2-3, is DGGITQSPKYLFRKEGQNVTLSCEQNLNHDAMYWYRQDPGQGLRLIYYSQIVNDFQKGDIAEGYSVSREKKESFPLTVTSAQKNPTAFYLCASSIVYSTDTQYFGPGTRLTVL.